These 29 T cell receptor beta chains were all obtained from the same sample, sequenced in a study of T cell changes during pregnancy in multiple sclerosis. The table came from immunoSEQ multiplex PCR; TCRdb's copy has only in-frame clones and leaves some out. The table has roughly 34,000 clones, approximately 90% seen once. Sequenced material: peripheral blood, taken in the second trimester of pregnancy. All receptors derive from a female donor in good health, enrolled as a control in a pregnancy study.

V usage is TRBV9 and J usage is TRBJ1-2, with TRBD1 matching over 7 bases. The CDR3 covers 16 residues. Germline CDR1 SGDLS, CDR2 YYNGEE. The ends lost 0 bases at V and 1 base at J; junction bases unmatched: 6. The CDR3 bases are TGTGCCAGCAGCGTAGGGAAACAGGGGATTAACTATGGCTACACCTTC. As protein: CASSVGKQGINYGYTF.

This clone was seen a few times. The V gene is TRBV29-1, the J gene TRBJ2-7; a weak D match, TRBD2 (5 bases). CDR1 SQVTM and CDR2 ANQGSEA come from the germline V gene. Trimming removed 4 bases from V and 5 bases from J, with 12 bases in between. This CDR3 has 12 amino acids. The CDR3 coding sequence is TGCAGCGTTGTTCGCGGAGCGGACGAGCAGTACTTC. Amino acid sequence: CSVVRGADEQYF.

The chain joins TRBV11-2 to TRBJ1-1, with TRBD1 identical over 8 bases. The ends lost 6 bases at V and 0 bases at J; junction bases unmatched: 6. The CDR3 has 15 amino acids. The germline CDR1 and CDR2 sequences are SGHAT and FQNNGV. The CDR3 bases are TGTGCCAGCAGGAAGGCAGGGGGCATGAACACTGAAGCTTTCTTT. It specifies CASRKAGGMNTEAFF.

This chain uses TRBV6-5 with TRBJ1-2, with 8 bases identical to TRBD1. The CDR3 contains 14 residues. V was clipped by 6 bases and J by 8 bases; unmatched bases: 11. Germline CDR1 is MNHEY and CDR2 is SVGAGI. DNA for the CDR3: TGTGCCAGCAGCGTAACCCAGGGGGCGTCGGGCTACACCTTC. Protein sequence: CASSVTQGASGYTF.

The rearrangement joins TRBV4-3 to TRBJ1-5; possibly TRBD1 for D (5 bases). V lost 0 bases and J 7 bases, leaving 16 bases between the germline ends. The CDR3 has 16 residues. From germline, CDR1 is LGHNA and CDR2 YSLEER. Written as DNA, the CDR3 is TGCGCCAGCAGCCAAGAACTCGGGGGGACCGGACAGCCCCAGCATTTT. Translation gives CASSQELGGTGQPQHF.

V is TRBV30 and J is TRBJ2-7; 14 bases are a match to TRBD2. Per germline, CDR1 GTSNPN and CDR2 SVGIG (reference sequence). This CDR3 region has 18 residues. J was trimmed by 5 bases and V by 5 bases; bases with no gene match: 17. In nucleotides, the CDR3 is TGTGCCTGGGACGGGGGGACTAGCGGGAGAAGGGACAGGGACGAGCAGTACTTC. It codes for CAWDGGTSGRRDRDEQYF. Together with reference TRBV30 and TRBJ2-7, the CDR3 gives the full variable domain: SQTIHQWPATLVQPVGSPLSLECTVEGTSNPNLYWYRQAAGRGLQLLFYSVGIGQISSEVPQNLSASRPQDRQFILSSKKLLLSDSGFYLCAWDGGTSGRRDRDEQYFGPGTRLTVT.

CDR3 loop: CAINTLAGVTDTQYF. CDR3 in DNA: TGTGCCATCAACACTCTAGCGGGGGTCACAGATACGCAGTATTTT. This chain connects TRBV10-3 to TRBJ2-3, with 10 nucleotides matching TRBD2. The ends lost 7 bases at V and 2 bases at J; junction bases unmatched: 6. The CDR3 totals 15 residues. Germline V gene lookup returns CDR1 ENHRY and CDR2 SYGVKD.

This chain connects TRBV7-9 to TRBJ2-1, with no clear D. Deletions cut 4 bases from V and 6 bases from J, with 13 bases between. The CDR3 totals 14 residues. The germline V gene has CDR1 SEHNR and CDR2 FQNEAQ (reference sequence). Here the CDR3 reads CASSSNPPGNEQFF. The CDR3, as DNA: TGTGCCAGCAGCTCGAATCCCCCAGGCAATGAGCAGTTCTTC.

The chain has TRBV6-1 and TRBJ1-5; 8 bases map to TRBD1. The CDR3 consists of 14 residues. The germline V gene encodes CDR1 MNHNS and CDR2 SASEGT. V lost 1 base and J lost 4; bases outside the gene matches: 0. The DNA of the CDR3 is TGTGCCAGCAGTGAAGGACAGGGGAATCAGCCCCAGCATTTT. This translates into CASSEGQGNQPQHF.

The V and J genes are TRBV4-1 and TRBJ1-3; TRBD1 matches at 7 bases. Unmatched junction bases numbered 7, after V lost 3 bases and J lost 5 bases. Germline CDR1 MGHRA, CDR2 YSYEKL. The CDR3 has 15 amino acids. The CDR3: CASSHPGQSRNTIYF. CDR3 coding DNA: TGCGCCAGCAGCCACCCGGGACAGTCCCGAAACACCATATATTTT.

The chain joins TRBV11-2 to TRBJ1-3; D uncertain. Germline lookup yields CDR1 SGHAT and CDR2 FQNNGV. The CDR3 contains 12 residues. V lost 5 bases and J 4 bases, leaving 6 bases between the germline ends. CDR3 coding DNA: TGTGCCAGCAGCGTCGTCGGAAACACCATATATTTT. Its protein is CASSVVGNTIYF.

The chain recombines TRBV5-1 with TRBJ2-7, with D possibly matching TRBD1 (6 bases). V dropped 3 bases and J dropped 2 bases, with 18 bases sitting between them. Germline CDR1 reads SGHRS; CDR2 reads YFSETQ. The CDR3 covers 16 residues. The CDR3 coding sequence is TGCGCCAGCAGCTCATCGTGGGCAGGGGACCCCTACGAGCAGTACTTC. Translated, it gives CASSSSWAGDPYEQYF.

This clone was seen only once. The rearrangement uses TRBV6-1 and TRBJ2-7; 7 positions agree with TRBD1. The CDR3 consists of 18 residues. V gave up 1 base and J gave up 0 bases; unmatched junction bases: 12. Germline V gene lookup returns CDR1 MNHNS and CDR2 SASEGT. This CDR3 reads CASSEGVQGRSSSYEQYF. The CDR3 nucleotides read TGTGCCAGCAGTGAAGGGGTACAGGGGCGATCGAGCTCCTACGAGCAGTACTTC.

The chain uses TRBV11-2 and TRBJ2-7; D gene uncertain. The CDR3 totals 11 residues. Trimming pared 4 bases from V and 2 bases from J, leaving 3 bases between. Germline V lookup: CDR1 SGHAT, CDR2 FQNNGV. The CDR3 loop reads CASSSAYEQYF. The DNA for the CDR3 is TGTGCCAGCAGCTCCGCCTACGAGCAGTACTTC.

V is TRBV6-6 and J is TRBJ2-2; 7 bases are shared with TRBD1. Trimming removed 6 bases from V and 1 base from J; junction bases left unmatched: 2. The CDR3 extends over 14 amino acids. Germline-derived CDR1 and CDR2 are MNHNY and SVGAGI (reference sequence). CDR3: CASSRTGNTGELFF. CDR3 nucleotide sequence: TGTGCCAGCAGCCGGACAGGGAACACCGGGGAGCTGTTTTTT.

This sequence joins TRBV2 and TRBJ2-3; 8 positions agree with TRBD2. The CDR3 sequence is 15 residues long. J gave up 5 bases and V 8 bases, and 12 bases lay outside the gene matches. In germline, CDR1 is SNHLY, CDR2 FYNNEI. CDR3 residues: CASRGRGAGRDTQYF. CDR3 DNA sequence: TGTGCCAGCCGGGGGCGGGGGGCCGGGCGAGATACGCAGTATTTT. Together with reference TRBV2 and TRBJ2-3, the CDR3 gives the full variable domain: EPEVTQTPSHQVTQMGQEVILRCVPISNHLYFYWYRQILGQKVEFLVSFYNNEISEKSEIFDDQFSVERPDGSNFTLKIRSTKLEDSAMYFCASRGRGAGRDTQYFGPGTRLTVL.

V gene TRBV5-8 combines with J gene TRBJ2-3, with 15 bases matching TRBD2. Germline V gene lookup returns CDR1 SGHTS and CDR2 YDEGEE. After removal of 5 bases from V and 5 bases from J, the junction contained 12 bases not matched to a gene. This CDR3 contains 18 residues. CDR3 bases: TGTGCCAGCAGGACGGGACTAGCGGGGGGATCCCCTGGAGATACGCAGTATTTT. The encoded protein is CASRTGLAGGSPGDTQYF.

V gene TRBV7-9 combines with J gene TRBJ1-5; no firm D call. The V and J ends lost 5 bases and 4 bases respectively, with 6 bases between them. Germline V gene sequence: CDR1 SEHNR, CDR2 FQNEAQ (reference sequence). The CDR3 sequence is 12 residues long. The chain's CDR3 is CASSPQNQPQHF. CDR3 DNA: TGTGCCAGCAGCCCACAAAATCAGCCCCAGCATTTT.

V gene TRBV10-3 combines with J gene TRBJ2-7; weak D call: TRBD1 (6 bases). Per germline, CDR1 ENHRY and CDR2 SYGVKD. The length of the CDR3 is 17 residues. V shed 3 bases and J shed 3 bases, with 21 bases lying between them. CDR3 residues: CAISDRRPDRPIYEQYF. As DNA, the CDR3 is TGTGCCATCAGTGATCGAAGACCGGACAGACCCATCTACGAGCAGTACTTC.

The sample holds one count of this clone. The chain recombines TRBV28 with TRBJ2-5; 11 positions agree with TRBD2. The germline V gene has CDR1 MDHEN and CDR2 SYDVKM. V was pared by 3 bases and J by 3 bases, with 6 bases of the junction left unmatched. There are 16 residues in the CDR3. CDR3 bases: TGTGCCAGCAGTTTCCCCACTAGCGGGAGCGAAGAGACCCAGTACTTC. As protein: CASSFPTSGSEETQYF.

The V call is TRBV28, the J call TRBJ2-1; the match to TRBD2 covers 12 bases. CDR1 is MDHEN and CDR2 is SYDVKM in the germline V gene. This CDR3 is built from 17 residues. V dropped 5 bases and J dropped 0; count of bases not matched to a gene: 5. The CDR3 region has the DNA TGTGCCAGCAGTACCCGGACTAGCGGGACCTCCTACAATGAGCAGTTCTTC. Translating gives CASSTRTSGTSYNEQFF.

The chain employs TRBV28 and TRBJ2-7, with D unclear. The CDR3 consists of 13 residues. The germline V and J ends were trimmed by 5 bases and 4 bases, with 12 bases remaining between them. Looked up from germline, CDR1 is MDHEN and CDR2 is SYDVKM. This CDR3 reads CASSLAPRYEQYF. In DNA, the CDR3 is TGTGCCAGCAGTCTCGCCCCTAGGTACGAGCAGTACTTC.

This clone was detected a few times. CDR3 in amino acids: CASSDGTGGSGANVLTF. CDR3 bases: TGTGCCAGCAGTGACGGGACAGGGGGCTCTGGGGCCAACGTCCTGACTTTC. The rearrangement uses TRBV6-4 and TRBJ2-6; TRBD1 aligns across 11 bases. V lost 2 bases, J lost 0 bases, and 0 bases stayed unmatched. There are 17 residues in the CDR3. The germline V gene has CDR1 MRHNA and CDR2 SNTAGT.

The chain is built from TRBV19 and TRBJ2-1; D gene ambiguous. Trimming took 9 bases from V and 0 from J, leaving 6 bases between them. CDR3 size: 12 residues. Germline V gene lookup returns CDR1 LNHDA and CDR2 SQIVND (reference sequence). CDR3 nucleotides: TGTGCCAGCACGAGCTCCTACAATGAGCAGTTCTTC. It specifies CASTSSYNEQFF. Using reference TRBV19 and TRBJ2-1 for the parts outside the CDR3, the full variable domain is DGGITQSPKYLFRKEGQNVTLSCEQNLNHDAMYWYRQDPGQGLRLIYYSQIVNDFQKGDIAEGYSVSREKKESFPLTVTSAQKNPTAFYLCASTSSYNEQFFGPGTRLTVL.

The J gene is TRBJ1-1, the V gene TRBV7-9; possibly TRBD1 for D (5 bases). There are 16 residues in the CDR3. Looked up from germline, CDR1 is SEHNR and CDR2 is FQNEAQ (reference sequence). V lost 4 bases, J lost 3 bases, and 18 bases lay in between. The CDR3 nucleotides read TGTGCCAGCAGCTCCACTAAGGGGACTAGGGACACTGAAGCTTTCTTT. It encodes CASSSTKGTRDTEAFF.

The chain couples TRBV7-9 to TRBJ1-2, with 7 bases matching TRBD1. Germline CDR1 is SEHNR and CDR2 is FQNEAQ (reference sequence). Unmatched junction bases numbered 6, after V lost 8 bases and J lost 3 bases. The CDR3 runs to 13 residues. DNA of the CDR3: TGTGCCAGCTCGACAGGGATCGACTATGGCTACACCTTC. Translated: CASSTGIDYGYTF.

The chain links TRBV29-1 to TRBJ1-4, with 10 bases identical to TRBD1. V shed 6 bases and J 2 bases; nucleotides not matched to a gene: 3. Per germline, CDR1 SQVTM and CDR2 ANQGSEA. The CDR3 is 14 amino acids. Written as DNA, the CDR3 is TGCAGCGTGGGACAGGGGATCACTAATGAAAAACTGTTTTTT. It translates to CSVGQGITNEKLFF.

The rearrangement uses TRBV30 and TRBJ2-7; 9 bases agree with TRBD1. The CDR3 is made up of 14 amino acids. Germline V gene lookup returns CDR1 GTSNPN and CDR2 SVGIG (reference sequence). With V trimmed by 3 bases and J by 5 bases, 8 bases remained unmatched. Written as DNA, the CDR3 is TGTGCCTGGAGGGGGGACAGGGACCTGAACGAGCAGTACTTC. Translated: CAWRGDRDLNEQYF.

The gene calls are TRBV6-1 and TRBJ1-3; a weak D match, TRBD1 (6 bases). The CDR3 covers 16 residues. CDR1 MNHNS and CDR2 SASEGT come from the germline V gene. The V end lost 3 bases, the J end lost 2 bases, and 14 bases lay between the germline ends. CDR3 amino acids: CASSDWGPDTGNTIYF. CDR3 DNA sequence: TGTGCCAGCAGTGATTGGGGGCCGGACACTGGAAACACCATATATTTT.